A single TCR beta chain is shown here with its context. The data are from a study of blood T cell repertoires in COVID-19. As for the study in general: Donors in the United States, Italy and Spain gave samples during acute or convalescent COVID-19.

V was trimmed by 5 bases and J by 11 bases, leaving 18 bases between them. This CDR3 has 14 amino acids. Germline V gene lookup returns CDR1 LNHNV and CDR2 YYDKDF (reference sequence). The table came from immunoSEQ multiplex PCR; TCRdb's copy has only in-frame clones and leaves some out. The sample has about 280,000 clones; 75% to 90% are singletons. The receptor comes from a woman in her thirties who had recovered from COVID-19. Sequencing was performed on peripheral blood. The V call is TRBV15, the J call TRBJ1-4; no clear D gene. This CDR3 reads CATSARDLSLKLFF. The CDR3 DNA is TGTGCCACCAGCGCCCGGGATTTATCGTTGAAACTGTTTTTT.